A single sample is the source of the 6 T cell receptor beta chains below, sequenced in a study of T cells in Graves' hyperthyroidism and ophthalmopathy. The TCR beta CDR3 regions underwent amplification using RNA transcripts as the source. During a first-round RT-PCR of the TCR CDR3, the HTBI primer set was used. In TCRdb, the multiplex PCR reads were re-called with MiXCR into one record per CDR3 protein. The data contain about 520,000 distinct CDR3 sequences, around 24% of them singletons. Sequencing was done on a sample of blood. These receptors were taken from a woman in her 30s with Graves' ophthalmopathy.

This clonotype has more than one count but fewer than ten. The V and J genes are TRBV7-2 and TRBJ1-2, with D unclear. V was clipped by 3 bases and J by 0 bases, with 5 bases between them. Germline lookup yields CDR1 SGHTA and CDR2 FQGNSA. The CDR3 contains 13 residues. The CDR3 protein is CASSFEPNYGYTF. As DNA, the CDR3 is TGTGCCAGCAGCTTCGAACCTAACTATGGCTACACCTTC.

At least ten counts were recorded for this clonotype. The chain carries TRBV9 and TRBJ1-1; 7 bases are shared with TRBD1. Germline CDR1 reads SGDLS; CDR2 reads YYNGEE. V trimming: 7 bases; J trimming: 3 bases; junction bases outside the gene matches: 6. The CDR3 contains 13 residues. CDR3 nucleotides: TGTGCCAGCGGCCAGGGGGGAGACACTGAAGCTTTCTTT. Amino acid sequence: CASGQGGDTEAFF.

This clonotype has ten or more counts. A much larger clone is a single base away; this may be a read error. This chain uses TRBV20-1 with TRBJ2-7; D gene unclear. V gave up 6 bases and J gave up 3 bases, with 6 bases separating them. This CDR3 has 10 amino acids. Looked up from germline, CDR1 is DFQATT and CDR2 is SNEGSKA (reference sequence). In DNA, the CDR3 is TGCAGTGCCCAGAGCTACGAGCAGTACTTC. This translates into CSAQSYEQYF.

J is TRBJ2-7 and V is TRBV19; 12 nucleotides align to TRBD2. CDR1 and CDR2 from the germline V gene are LNHDA and SQIVND (reference sequence). This CDR3 spans 18 amino acids. Trimming cost V 6 bases and J 3 bases; bases outside gene matches: 15. The CDR3 is CASSPATQPSGGGYEQYF. The CDR3 nucleotides read TGTGCCAGTAGCCCCGCAACCCAACCTAGCGGGGGGGGCTACGAGCAGTACTTC.

This clonotype was detected ten times or more. The V gene is TRBV12-3 or TRBV12-4, the J gene TRBJ2-4, with D unclear. CDR3 length: 14 residues. V lost 6 bases, J lost 5 bases, and 14 bases lay in between. The CDR3 protein is CASREGLQENIQYF. DNA for the CDR3: TGTGCCAGCAGGGAAGGCCTACAAGAAAACATTCAGTACTTC.

This clonotype has at least ten counts. The V and J genes are TRBV4-2 and TRBJ2-7; the D gene is possibly TRBD1 (5 bases). Looked up from germline, CDR1 is LGHNA and CDR2 is YNFKEQ. The V gene lost 0 bases and the J gene lost 2 bases, with 8 bases spanning the gap. The CDR3 sequence is 14 residues long. Here the CDR3 DNA reads TGTGCCAGCAGCCAAGAACCACAGGCCTACGAGCAGTACTTC. This gives the protein CASSQEPQAYEQYF.